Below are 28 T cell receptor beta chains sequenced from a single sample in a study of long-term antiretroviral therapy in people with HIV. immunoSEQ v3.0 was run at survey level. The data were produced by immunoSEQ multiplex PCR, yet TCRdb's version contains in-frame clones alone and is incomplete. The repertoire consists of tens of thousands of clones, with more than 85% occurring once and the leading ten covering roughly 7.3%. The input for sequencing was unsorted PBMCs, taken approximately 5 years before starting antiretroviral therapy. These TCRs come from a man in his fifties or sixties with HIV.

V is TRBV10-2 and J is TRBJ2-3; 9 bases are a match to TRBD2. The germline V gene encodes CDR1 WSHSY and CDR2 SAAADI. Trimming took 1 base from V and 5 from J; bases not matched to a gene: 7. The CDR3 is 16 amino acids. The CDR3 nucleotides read TGCGCCAGCAGTGAGTGGAGTAGCGGGGGCAGAGATACGCAGTATTTT. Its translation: CASSEWSSGGRDTQYF.

The DNA of the CDR3 is TGTGCCAGCAGCCGAACGGGATATCATGGCTACACCTTC. It yields the protein CASSRTGYHGYTF. This chain joins TRBV11-2 and TRBJ1-2; no clear D. The CDR3 is 13 residues long. In germline, CDR1 is SGHAT, CDR2 FQNNGV. Trimming shortened V by 5 bases and J by 6 bases, and 13 bases separated the two germline ends.

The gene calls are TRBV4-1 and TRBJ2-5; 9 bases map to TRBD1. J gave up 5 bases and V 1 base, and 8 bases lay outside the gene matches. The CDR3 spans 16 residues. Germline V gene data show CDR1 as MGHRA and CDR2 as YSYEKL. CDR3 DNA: TGCGCCAGCAGCCAAGGCCGGGACAGGGCTTGGGAGACCCAGTACTTC. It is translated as CASSQGRDRAWETQYF.

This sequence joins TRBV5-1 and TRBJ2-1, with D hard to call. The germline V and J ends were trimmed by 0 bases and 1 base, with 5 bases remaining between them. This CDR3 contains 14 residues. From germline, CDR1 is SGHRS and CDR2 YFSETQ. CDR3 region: CASSLETSYNEQFF. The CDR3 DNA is TGCGCCAGCAGCTTGGAGACATCCTACAATGAGCAGTTCTTC.

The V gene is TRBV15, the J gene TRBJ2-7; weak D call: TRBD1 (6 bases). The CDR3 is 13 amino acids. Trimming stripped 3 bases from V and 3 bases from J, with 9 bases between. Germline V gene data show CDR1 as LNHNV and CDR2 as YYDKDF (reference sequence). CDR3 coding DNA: TGTGCCACCAGCAGGGACAGTTTCTACGAGCAGTACTTC. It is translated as CATSRDSFYEQYF.

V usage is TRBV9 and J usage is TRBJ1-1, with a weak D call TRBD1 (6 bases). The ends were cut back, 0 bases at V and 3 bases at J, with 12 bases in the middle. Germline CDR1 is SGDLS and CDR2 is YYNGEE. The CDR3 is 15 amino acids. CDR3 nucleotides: TGTGCCAGCAGCGTAGAAGGGGGGAGGTACACTGAAGCTTTCTTT. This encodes CASSVEGGRYTEAFF.

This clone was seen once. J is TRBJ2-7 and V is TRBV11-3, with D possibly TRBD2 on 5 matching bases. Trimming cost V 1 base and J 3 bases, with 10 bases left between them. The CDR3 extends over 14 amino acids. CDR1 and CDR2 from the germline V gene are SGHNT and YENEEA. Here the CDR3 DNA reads TGTGCCAGCAGCTTAGGGACTGAGATCTACGAGCAGTACTTC. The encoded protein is CASSLGTEIYEQYF.

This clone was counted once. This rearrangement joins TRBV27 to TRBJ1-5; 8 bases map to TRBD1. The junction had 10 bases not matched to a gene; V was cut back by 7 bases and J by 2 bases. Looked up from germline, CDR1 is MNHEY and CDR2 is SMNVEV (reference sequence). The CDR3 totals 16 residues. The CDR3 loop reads CASKPGGFVGNQPQHF. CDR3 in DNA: TGTGCCAGCAAGCCAGGGGGCTTTGTTGGCAATCAGCCCCAGCATTTT.

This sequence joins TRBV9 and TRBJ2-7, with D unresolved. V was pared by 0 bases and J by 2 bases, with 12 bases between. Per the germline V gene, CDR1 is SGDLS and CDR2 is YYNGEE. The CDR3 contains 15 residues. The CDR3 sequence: CASSVATGKAYEQYF. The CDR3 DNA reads TGTGCCAGCAGCGTAGCGACTGGGAAAGCCTACGAGCAGTACTTC. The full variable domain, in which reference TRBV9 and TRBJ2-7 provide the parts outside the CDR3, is DSGVTQTPKHLITATGQRVTLRCSPRSGDLSVYWYQQSLDQGLQFLIQYYNGEERAKGNILERFSAQQFPDLHSELNLSSLELGDSALYFCASSVATGKAYEQYFGPGTRLTVT.

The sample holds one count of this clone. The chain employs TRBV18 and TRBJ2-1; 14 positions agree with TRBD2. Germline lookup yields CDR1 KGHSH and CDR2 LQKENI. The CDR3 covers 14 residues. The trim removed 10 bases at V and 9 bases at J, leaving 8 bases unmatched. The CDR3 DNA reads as TGTGCCACCGTAGGGACTAGCGGGAGTGGTGAGCAGTTCTTC. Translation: CATVGTSGSGEQFF. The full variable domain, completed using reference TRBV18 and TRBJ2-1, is NAGVMQNPRHLVRRRGQEARLRCSPMKGHSHVYWYRQLPEEGLKFMVYLQKENIIDESGMPKERFSAEFPKEGPSILRIQQVVRGDSAAYFCATVGTSGSGEQFFGPGTRLTVL.

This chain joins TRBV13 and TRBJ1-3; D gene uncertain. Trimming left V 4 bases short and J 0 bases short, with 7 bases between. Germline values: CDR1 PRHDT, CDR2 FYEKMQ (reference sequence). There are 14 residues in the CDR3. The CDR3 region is CASSYYNSGNTIYF. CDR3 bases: TGTGCCAGCAGCTACTACAACTCTGGAAACACCATATATTTT.

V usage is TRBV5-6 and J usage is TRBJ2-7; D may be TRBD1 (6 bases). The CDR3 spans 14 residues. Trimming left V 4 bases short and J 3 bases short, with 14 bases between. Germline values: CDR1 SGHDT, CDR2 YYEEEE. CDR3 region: CASSRGWDNYEQYF. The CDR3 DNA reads TGTGCCAGCAGCCGCGGGTGGGACAACTACGAGCAGTACTTC.

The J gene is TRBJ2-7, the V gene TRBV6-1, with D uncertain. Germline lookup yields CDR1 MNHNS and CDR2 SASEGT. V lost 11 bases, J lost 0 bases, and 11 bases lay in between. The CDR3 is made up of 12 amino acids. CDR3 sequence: CAGGISSYEQYF. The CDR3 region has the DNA TGTGCCGGTGGGATAAGCTCCTACGAGCAGTACTTC.

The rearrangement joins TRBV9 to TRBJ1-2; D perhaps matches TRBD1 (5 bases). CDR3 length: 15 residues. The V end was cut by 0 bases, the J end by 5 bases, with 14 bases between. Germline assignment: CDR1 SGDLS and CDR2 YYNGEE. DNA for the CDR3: TGTGCCAGCAGCGTAGGTCCCGACAGACAATATGGCTACACCTTC. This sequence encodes CASSVGPDRQYGYTF.

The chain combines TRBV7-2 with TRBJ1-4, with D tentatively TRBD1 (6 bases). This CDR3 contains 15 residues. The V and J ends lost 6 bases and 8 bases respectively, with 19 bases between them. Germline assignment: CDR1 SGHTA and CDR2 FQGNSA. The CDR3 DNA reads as TGTGCCAGCAGTTATACAGGGACGGAATCAGAAAAACTGTTTTTT. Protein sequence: CASSYTGTESEKLFF.

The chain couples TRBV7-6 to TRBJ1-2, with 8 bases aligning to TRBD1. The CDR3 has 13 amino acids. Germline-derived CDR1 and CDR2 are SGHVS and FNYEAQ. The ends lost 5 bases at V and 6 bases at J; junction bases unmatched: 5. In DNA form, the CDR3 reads TGTGCCAGCAGCGATCGGACAGGGCATGGCTACACCTTC. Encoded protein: CASSDRTGHGYTF.

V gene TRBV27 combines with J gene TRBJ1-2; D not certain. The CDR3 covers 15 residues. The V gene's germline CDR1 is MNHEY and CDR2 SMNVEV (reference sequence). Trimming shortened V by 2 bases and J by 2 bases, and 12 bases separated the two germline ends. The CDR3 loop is CASSLIRGSNYGYTF. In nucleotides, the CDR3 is TGTGCCAGCAGTTTAATTCGGGGATCCAACTATGGCTACACCTTC.

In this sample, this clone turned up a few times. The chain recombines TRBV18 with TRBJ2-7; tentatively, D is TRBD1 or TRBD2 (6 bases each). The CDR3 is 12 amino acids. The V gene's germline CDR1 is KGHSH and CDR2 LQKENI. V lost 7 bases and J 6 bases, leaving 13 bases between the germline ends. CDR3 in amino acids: CASWSRGGEQYF. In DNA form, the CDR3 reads TGTGCCAGCTGGAGCAGGGGAGGCGAGCAGTACTTC.

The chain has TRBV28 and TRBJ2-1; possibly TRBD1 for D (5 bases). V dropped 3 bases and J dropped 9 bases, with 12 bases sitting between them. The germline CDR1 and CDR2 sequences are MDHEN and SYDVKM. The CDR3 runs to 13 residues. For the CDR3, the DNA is TGTGCCAGCAGTTTGGGGCTATTACCTGAGCAGTTCTTC. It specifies CASSLGLLPEQFF. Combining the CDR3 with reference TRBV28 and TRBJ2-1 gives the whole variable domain DVKVTQSSRYLVKRTGEKVFLECVQDMDHENMFWYRQDPGLGLRLIYFSYDVKMKEKGDIPEGYSVSREKKERFSLILESASTNQTSMYLCASSLGLLPEQFFGPGTRLTVL.

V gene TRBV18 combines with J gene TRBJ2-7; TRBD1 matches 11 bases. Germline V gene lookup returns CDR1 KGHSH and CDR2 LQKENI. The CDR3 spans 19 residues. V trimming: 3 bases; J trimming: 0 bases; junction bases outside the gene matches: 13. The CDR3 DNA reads TGTGCCAGCTCACCCGCCCAGGGACAGGGGGAAGGGAGCTCCTACGAGCAGTACTTC. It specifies CASSPAQGQGEGSSYEQYF.

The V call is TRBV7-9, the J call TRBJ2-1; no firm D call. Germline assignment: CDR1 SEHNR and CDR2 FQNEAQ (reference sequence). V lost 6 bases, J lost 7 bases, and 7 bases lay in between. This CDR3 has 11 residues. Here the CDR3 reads CASRARNEQFF. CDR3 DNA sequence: TGTGCCAGCAGAGCCCGGAATGAGCAGTTCTTC.

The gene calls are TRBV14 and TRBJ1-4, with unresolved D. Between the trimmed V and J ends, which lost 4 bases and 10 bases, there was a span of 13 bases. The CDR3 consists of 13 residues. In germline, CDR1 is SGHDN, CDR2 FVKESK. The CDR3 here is CASSPDVEGKLFF. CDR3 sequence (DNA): TGTGCCAGCAGCCCCGACGTGGAGGGAAAACTGTTTTTT. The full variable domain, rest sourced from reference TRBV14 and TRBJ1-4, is EAGVTQFPSHSVIEKGQTVTLRCDPISGHDNLYWYRRVMGKEIKFLLHFVKESKQDESGMPNNRFLAERTGGTYSTLKVQPAELEDSGVYFCASSPDVEGKLFFGSGTQLSVL.

The CDR3 DNA follows: TGCGCCAGCAGCGCGTCCGCTAAAGAGACCCAGTACTTC. The encoded protein is CASSASAKETQYF. The chain combines TRBV5-1 with TRBJ2-5, with D uncertain. Germline lookup yields CDR1 SGHRS and CDR2 YFSETQ. The CDR3 totals 13 residues. Trimming cost V 4 bases and J 3 bases, with 10 bases left between them.

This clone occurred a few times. The DNA of the CDR3 is TGTGCCAGCAGCCGCAGCGGGAGCGTTGTCGAGCAGTACTTC. Translation gives CASSRSGSVVEQYF. V gene TRBV6-5 combines with J gene TRBJ2-7; 8 positions agree with TRBD2. J gave up 6 bases and V 6 bases, and 10 bases lay outside the gene matches. The CDR3 consists of 14 residues. Germline lookup yields CDR1 MNHEY and CDR2 SVGAGI.

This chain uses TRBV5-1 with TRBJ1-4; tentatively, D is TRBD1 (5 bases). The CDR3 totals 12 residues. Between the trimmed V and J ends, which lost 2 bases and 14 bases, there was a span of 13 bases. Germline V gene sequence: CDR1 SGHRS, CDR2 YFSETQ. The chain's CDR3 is CASSFTGARLFF. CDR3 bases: TGCGCCAGCAGCTTTACAGGAGCCCGGCTGTTTTTT.

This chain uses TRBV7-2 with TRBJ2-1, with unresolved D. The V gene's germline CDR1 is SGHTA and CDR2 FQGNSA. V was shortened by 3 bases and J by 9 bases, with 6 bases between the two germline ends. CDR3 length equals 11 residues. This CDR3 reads CASSFLFEQFF. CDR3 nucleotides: TGTGCCAGCAGCTTTTTGTTTGAGCAGTTCTTC.

CDR3 loop: CASSQDLRYEQYF. The CDR3 DNA is TGCGCCAGCAGCCAGGATCTCCGTTACGAGCAGTACTTC. V and J are TRBV4-3 and TRBJ2-7; D unresolved. V was clipped by 3 bases and J by 4 bases, with 10 bases between them. The CDR3 is 13 amino acids. Germline CDR1 and CDR2: LGHNA and YSLEER.

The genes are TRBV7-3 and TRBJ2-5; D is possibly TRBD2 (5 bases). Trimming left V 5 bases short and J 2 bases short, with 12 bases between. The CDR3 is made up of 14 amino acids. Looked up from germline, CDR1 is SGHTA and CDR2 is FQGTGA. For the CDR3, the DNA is TGTGCCAGCAGCGACTACCACGGGCAAGAGACCCAGTACTTC. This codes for CASSDYHGQETQYF.